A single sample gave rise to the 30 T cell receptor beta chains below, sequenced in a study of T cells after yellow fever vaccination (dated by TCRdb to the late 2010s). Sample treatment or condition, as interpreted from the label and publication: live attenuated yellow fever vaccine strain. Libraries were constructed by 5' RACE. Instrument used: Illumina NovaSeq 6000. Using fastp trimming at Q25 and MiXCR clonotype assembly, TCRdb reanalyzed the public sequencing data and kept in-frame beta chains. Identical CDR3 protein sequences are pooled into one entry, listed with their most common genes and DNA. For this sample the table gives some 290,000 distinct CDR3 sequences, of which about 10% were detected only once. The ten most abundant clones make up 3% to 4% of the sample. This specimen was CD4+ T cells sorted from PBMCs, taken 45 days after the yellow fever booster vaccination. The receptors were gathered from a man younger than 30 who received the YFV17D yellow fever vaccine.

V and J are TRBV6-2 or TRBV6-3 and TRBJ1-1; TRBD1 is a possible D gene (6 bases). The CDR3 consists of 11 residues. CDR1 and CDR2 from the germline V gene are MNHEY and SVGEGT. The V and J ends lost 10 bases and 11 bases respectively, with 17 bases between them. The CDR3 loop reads CAISQGLSAFF. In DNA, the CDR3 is TGTGCCATATCACAGGGTCTTTCGGCTTTCTTT.

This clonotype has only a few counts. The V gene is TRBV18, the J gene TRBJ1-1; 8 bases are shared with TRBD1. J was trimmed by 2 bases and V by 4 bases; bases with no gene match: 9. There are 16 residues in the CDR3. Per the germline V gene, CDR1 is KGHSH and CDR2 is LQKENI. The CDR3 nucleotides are TGTGCCAGCTCACTTGGACAGGGTGGAAGTAACACTGAAGCTTTCTTT. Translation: CASSLGQGGSNTEAFF.

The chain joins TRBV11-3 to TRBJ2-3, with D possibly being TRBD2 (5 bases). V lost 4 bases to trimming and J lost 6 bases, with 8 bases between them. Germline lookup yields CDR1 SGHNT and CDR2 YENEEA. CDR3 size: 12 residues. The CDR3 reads CASSSRVDTQYF. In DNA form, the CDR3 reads TGTGCCAGCAGCTCGAGGGTGGATACGCAGTATTTT.

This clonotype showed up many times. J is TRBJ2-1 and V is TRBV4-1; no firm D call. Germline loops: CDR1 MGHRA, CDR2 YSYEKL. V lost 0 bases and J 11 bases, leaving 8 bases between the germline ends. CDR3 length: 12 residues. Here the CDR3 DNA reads TGCGCCAGCAGCCAAGATCTACAGAAGCAGTTCTTC. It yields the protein CASSQDLQKQFF.

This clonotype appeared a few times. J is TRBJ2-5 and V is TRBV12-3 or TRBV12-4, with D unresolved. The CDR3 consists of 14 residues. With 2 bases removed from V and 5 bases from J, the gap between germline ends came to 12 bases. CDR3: CASSLNTGLETQYF. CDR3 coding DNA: TGTGCCAGCAGTTTAAATACGGGTTTGGAGACCCAGTACTTC.

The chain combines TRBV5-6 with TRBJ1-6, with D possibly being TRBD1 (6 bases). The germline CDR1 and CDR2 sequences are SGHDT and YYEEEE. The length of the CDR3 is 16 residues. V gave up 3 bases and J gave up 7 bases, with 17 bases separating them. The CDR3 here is CASSSWDIQTNSPLHF. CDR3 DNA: TGTGCCAGCAGCTCGTGGGACATCCAGACAAATTCACCCCTCCACTTT.

CDR3 protein: CASGSGQSYEQYV. The CDR3 region has the DNA TGTGCCAGCGGCTCGGGACAGTCCTACGAGCAGTACGTC. J is TRBJ2-7 and V is TRBV28; 7 positions match TRBD1. CDR1 MDHEN and CDR2 SYDVKM come from the germline V gene. The CDR3 runs 13 residues. J was trimmed by 1 base and V by 8 bases; bases with no gene match: 5.

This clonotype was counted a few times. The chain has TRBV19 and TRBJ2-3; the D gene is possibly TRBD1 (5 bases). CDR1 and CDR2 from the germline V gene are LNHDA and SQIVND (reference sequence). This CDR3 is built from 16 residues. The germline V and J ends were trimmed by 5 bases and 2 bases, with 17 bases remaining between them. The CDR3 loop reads CASSELTAKLTDTQYF. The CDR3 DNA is TGTGCCAGTAGTGAGCTGACAGCCAAACTCACAGATACGCAGTATTTT.

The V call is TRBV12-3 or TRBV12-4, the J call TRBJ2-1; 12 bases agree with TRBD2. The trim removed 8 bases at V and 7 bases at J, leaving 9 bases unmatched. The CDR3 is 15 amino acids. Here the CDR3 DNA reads TGTGCCAGCGATGGGACTAGCGGGTTCTCGAATGAGCAGTTCTTC. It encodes CASDGTSGFSNEQFF.

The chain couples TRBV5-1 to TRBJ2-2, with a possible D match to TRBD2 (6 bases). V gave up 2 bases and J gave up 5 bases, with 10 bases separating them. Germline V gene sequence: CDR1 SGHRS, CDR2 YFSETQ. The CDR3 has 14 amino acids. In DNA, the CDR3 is TGCGCCAGCAGCTTTTCAGGGACTACCGGGGAGCTGTTTTTT. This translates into CASSFSGTTGELFF.

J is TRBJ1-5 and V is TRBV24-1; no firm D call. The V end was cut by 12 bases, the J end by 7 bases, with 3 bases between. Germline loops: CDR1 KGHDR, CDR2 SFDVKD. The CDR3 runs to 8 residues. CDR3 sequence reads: CAGQPQHF. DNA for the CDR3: TGTGCCGGACAGCCCCAGCATTTT.

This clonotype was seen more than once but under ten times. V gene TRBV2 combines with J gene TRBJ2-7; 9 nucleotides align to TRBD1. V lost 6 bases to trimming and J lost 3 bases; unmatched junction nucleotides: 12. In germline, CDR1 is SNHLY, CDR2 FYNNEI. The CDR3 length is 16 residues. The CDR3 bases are TGTGCCAGCAGAGAGGGACAGGGTTTAATCCGCTACGAGCAGTACTTC. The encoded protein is CASREGQGLIRYEQYF.

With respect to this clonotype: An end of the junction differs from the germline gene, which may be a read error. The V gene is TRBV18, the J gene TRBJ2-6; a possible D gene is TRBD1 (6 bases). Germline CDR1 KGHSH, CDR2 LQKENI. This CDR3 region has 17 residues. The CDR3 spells CAISLGETGSGANVLTF. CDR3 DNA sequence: TGTGCCATCTCACTAGGGGAGACAGGCTCTGGGGCCAACGTCCTGACTTTC. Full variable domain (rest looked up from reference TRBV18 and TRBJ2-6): NAGVMQNPRHLVRRRGQEARLRCSPMKGHSHVYWYRQLPEEGLKFMVYLQKENIIDESGMPKERFSAEFPKEGPSILRIQQVVRGDSAAYFCAISLGETGSGANVLTFGAGSRLTVL.

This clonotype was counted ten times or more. CDR3 nucleotides: TGTGCCAGCAGTCCACAGGGGCCGGCCACTGAAGCTTTCTTT. Translating gives CASSPQGPATEAFF. V is TRBV6-5 and J is TRBJ1-1, with TRBD1 identical over 7 bases. This CDR3 is 14 amino acids long. CDR1 is MNHEY, CDR2 SVGAGI, per germline. J lost 4 bases, V lost 5 bases, and 7 bases had no gene match.

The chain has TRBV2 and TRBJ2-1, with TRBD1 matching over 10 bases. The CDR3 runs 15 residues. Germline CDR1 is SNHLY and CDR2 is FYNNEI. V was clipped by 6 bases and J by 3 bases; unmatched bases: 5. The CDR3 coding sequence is TGTGCCAGCAGCCAGGACAGGGGGTACTACAATGAGCAGTTCTTC. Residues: CASSQDRGYYNEQFF.

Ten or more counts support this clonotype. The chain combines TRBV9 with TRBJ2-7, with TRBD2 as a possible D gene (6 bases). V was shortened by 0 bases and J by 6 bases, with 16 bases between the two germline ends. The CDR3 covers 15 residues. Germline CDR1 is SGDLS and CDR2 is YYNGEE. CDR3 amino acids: CASSVDPTVTSEQYF. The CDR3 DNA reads TGTGCCAGCAGCGTAGACCCGACCGTGACTAGCGAGCAGTACTTC.

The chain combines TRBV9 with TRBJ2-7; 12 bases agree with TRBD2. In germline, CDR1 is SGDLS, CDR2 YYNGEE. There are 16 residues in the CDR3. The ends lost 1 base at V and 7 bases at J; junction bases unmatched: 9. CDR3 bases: TGTGCCAGCAGCGTACCTCGCCTAGCGGGGGGGAAGGAGCAGTACTTC. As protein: CASSVPRLAGGKEQYF.

The CDR3 reads CASRTGPILLSGNTIYF. In nucleotides, the CDR3 is TGTGCCAGCCGGACAGGGCCCATACTGCTCTCTGGAAACACCATATATTTT. The V gene is TRBV28, the J gene TRBJ1-3, with 8 nucleotides matching TRBD1. Germline loops: CDR1 MDHEN, CDR2 SYDVKM. The V gene end was trimmed by 8 bases and the J gene end by 0 bases; junction bases not matched to a gene: 12. The CDR3 totals 17 residues.

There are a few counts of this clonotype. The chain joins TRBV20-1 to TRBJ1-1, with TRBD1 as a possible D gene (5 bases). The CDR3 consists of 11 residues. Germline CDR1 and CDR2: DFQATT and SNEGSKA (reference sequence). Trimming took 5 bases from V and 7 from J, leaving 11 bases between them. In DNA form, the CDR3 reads TGCAGTGCTGGCAGGGAGGTTGAAGCTTTCTTT. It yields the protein CSAGREVEAFF.

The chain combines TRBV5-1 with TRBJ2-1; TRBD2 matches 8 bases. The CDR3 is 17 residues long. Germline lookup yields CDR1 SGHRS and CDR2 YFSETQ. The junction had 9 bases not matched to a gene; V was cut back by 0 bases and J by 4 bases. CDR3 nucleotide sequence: TGCGCCAGCAGCTTGGAAGTGAGCGGGGGTACGTACAATGAGCAGTTCTTC. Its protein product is CASSLEVSGGTYNEQFF.

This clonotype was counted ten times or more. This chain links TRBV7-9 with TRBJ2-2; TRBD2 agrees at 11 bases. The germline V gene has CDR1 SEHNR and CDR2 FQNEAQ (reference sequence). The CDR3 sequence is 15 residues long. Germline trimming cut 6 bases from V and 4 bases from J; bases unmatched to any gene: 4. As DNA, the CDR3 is TGTGCCAGCAGACCTGGACTAGCGGGCACCGGGGAGCTGTTTTTT. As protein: CASRPGLAGTGELFF.

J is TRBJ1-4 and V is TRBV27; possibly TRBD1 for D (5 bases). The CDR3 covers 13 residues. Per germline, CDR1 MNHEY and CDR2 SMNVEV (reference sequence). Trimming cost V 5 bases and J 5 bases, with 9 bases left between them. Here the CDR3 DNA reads TGTGCCAGCAGTCGACAGAAGAATGAAAAACTGTTTTTT. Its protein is CASSRQKNEKLFF.

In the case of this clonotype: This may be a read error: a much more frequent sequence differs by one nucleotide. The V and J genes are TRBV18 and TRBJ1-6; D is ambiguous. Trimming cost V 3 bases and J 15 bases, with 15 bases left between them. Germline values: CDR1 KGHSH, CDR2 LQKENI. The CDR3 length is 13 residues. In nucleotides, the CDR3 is TGTGCCAGCTCACCCTACGATTTGGTCAACCTCCACTTT. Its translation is CASSPYDLVNLHF.

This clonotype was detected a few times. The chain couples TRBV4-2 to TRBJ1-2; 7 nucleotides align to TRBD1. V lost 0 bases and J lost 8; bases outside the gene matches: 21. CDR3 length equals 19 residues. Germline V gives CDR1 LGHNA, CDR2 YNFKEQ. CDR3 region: CASSQDSWQGGSWLKGYTF. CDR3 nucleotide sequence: TGTGCCAGCAGCCAAGACTCTTGGCAGGGGGGAAGTTGGCTGAAGGGCTACACCTTC.

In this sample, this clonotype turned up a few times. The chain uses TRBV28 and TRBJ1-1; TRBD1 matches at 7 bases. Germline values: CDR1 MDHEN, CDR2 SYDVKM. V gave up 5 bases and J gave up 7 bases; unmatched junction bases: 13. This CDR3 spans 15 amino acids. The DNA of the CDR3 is TGTGCCAGCAGTATCGGACAGGCCAACGGAGGTGAAGCTTTCTTT. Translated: CASSIGQANGGEAFF.

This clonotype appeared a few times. CDR3 amino acids: CASSSSGGPRGQYF. In nucleotides, the CDR3 is TGTGCCAGCAGCTCTAGCGGGGGGCCCAGGGGGCAGTATTTT. V gene TRBV5-4 combines with J gene TRBJ2-3; 11 nucleotides match TRBD2. The V segment lost 3 bases and the J segment 11 bases; nucleotides outside the gene matches: 8. Germline CDR1 SGHNT, CDR2 YYREEE (reference sequence). This CDR3 spans 14 amino acids.

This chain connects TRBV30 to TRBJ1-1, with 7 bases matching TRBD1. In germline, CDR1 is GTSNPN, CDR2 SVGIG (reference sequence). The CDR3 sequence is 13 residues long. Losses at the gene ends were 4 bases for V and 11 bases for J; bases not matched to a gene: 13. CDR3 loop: CAWIPTGWVRAFF. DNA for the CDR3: TGTGCCTGGATTCCGACAGGGTGGGTTCGCGCTTTCTTT. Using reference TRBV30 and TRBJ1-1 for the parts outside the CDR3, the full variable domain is SQTIHQWPATLVQPVGSPLSLECTVEGTSNPNLYWYRQAAGRGLQLLFYSVGIGQISSEVPQNLSASRPQDRQFILSSKKLLLSDSGFYLCAWIPTGWVRAFFGQGTRLTVV.

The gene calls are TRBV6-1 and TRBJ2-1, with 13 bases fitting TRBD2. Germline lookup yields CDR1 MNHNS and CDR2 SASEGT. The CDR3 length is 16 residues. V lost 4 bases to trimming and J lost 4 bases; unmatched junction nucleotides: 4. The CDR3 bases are TGTGCCAGCAGTGCCCCGGGACTAGCGGGGTACAATGAGCAGTTCTTC. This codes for CASSAPGLAGYNEQFF.

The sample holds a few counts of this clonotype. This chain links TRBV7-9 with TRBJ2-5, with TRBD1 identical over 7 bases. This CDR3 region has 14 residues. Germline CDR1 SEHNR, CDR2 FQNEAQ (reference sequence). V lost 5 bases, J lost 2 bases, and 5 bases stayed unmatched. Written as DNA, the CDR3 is TGTGCCAGCAGCCTTGGGACAGAACAAGAGACCCAGTACTTC. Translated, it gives CASSLGTEQETQYF.

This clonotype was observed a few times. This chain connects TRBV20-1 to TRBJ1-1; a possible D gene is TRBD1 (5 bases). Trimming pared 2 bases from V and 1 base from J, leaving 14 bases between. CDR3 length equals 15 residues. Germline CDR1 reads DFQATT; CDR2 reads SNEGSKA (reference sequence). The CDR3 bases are TGCAGTGCTAGAAAATGGGACGGCGCGAACACTGAAGCTTTCTTT. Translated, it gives CSARKWDGANTEAFF.